This entry lists 24 T cell receptor beta chains sequenced from one sample in a study of shared clonotypes between healthy human individuals (dated by TCRdb to the early 2020s). Libraries were prepared through the immunoSEQ multiplex PCR assay. In its TCRdb copy, this immuneACCESS table keeps in-frame sequences only and misses some clones. Where compared with another copy, unresolved V genes explain less than half of these, and the others have no known cause. For this sample there are 2 million to 3 million clones; roughly nine tenths appear just once. The ten largest clones take up more than 0.12% of the sample. The source material was naive CD4+ T cells sorted from blood. This specimen's cell subset or site label, per the study, means: CD45RA+ positively selected. The receptors stem from a man between 18 and 29 years old in good health.

With respect to this clone: The sample has other DNA sequences that encode this CDR3 too. The rearrangement joins TRBV6-6 to TRBJ1-1; unclear D gene. The CDR3 length is 14 residues. From germline, CDR1 is MNHNY and CDR2 SVGAGI (reference sequence). Trimming removed 2 bases at V and 0 bases at J, with 7 bases between. In DNA, the CDR3 is TGTGCCAGCAGTTACGGGATAATGAACACTGAAGCTTTCTTT. Its translation is CASSYGIMNTEAFF.

The chain employs TRBV18 and TRBJ1-2; 10 bases agree with TRBD1. CDR3 length: 13 residues. CDR1 and CDR2 from the germline V gene are KGHSH and LQKENI. The ends lost 4 bases at V and 6 bases at J; junction bases unmatched: 2. The CDR3 region is CASSRGTGDGYTF. The CDR3 DNA is TGTGCCAGCTCACGAGGGACAGGGGATGGCTACACCTTC.

The CDR3 DNA follows: TGTGCCAGCAGCCGGGGCAAGGCTACAGATACGCAGTATTTT. This sequence encodes CASSRGKATDTQYF. This chain links TRBV6-5 with TRBJ2-3; D is perhaps TRBD1 or TRBD2 (5 bases each). Germline V gives CDR1 MNHEY, CDR2 SVGAGI. V lost 6 bases to trimming and J lost 3 bases, with 13 bases between them. The CDR3 consists of 14 residues.

CDR3 amino acids: CASSPPGQQYF. CDR3 sequence (DNA): TGTGCCAGCAGCCCTCCGGGACAACAGTACTTC. The rearrangement links TRBV2 to TRBJ2-7; weak D call: TRBD1 (6 bases). Trimming stripped 6 bases from V and 10 bases from J, with 13 bases between. Germline V gene lookup returns CDR1 SNHLY and CDR2 FYNNEI. The CDR3 is made up of 11 amino acids.

This clone was counted between two and nine times. The chain links TRBV11-2 to TRBJ1-1; 7 positions match TRBD1. Germline V gene lookup returns CDR1 SGHAT and CDR2 FQNNGV. There are 15 residues in the CDR3. V shed 10 bases, J shed 3 bases, and the junction held 14 bases outside the gene matches. CDR3: CATTQGVQGHTEAFF. The DNA for the CDR3 is TGTGCCACCACTCAGGGGGTTCAGGGACACACTGAAGCTTTCTTT.

This chain links TRBV5-1 with TRBJ1-6; D call uncertain. Per the germline V gene, CDR1 is SGHRS and CDR2 is YFSETQ. There are 14 residues in the CDR3. Trimming cost V 4 bases and J 2 bases, with 7 bases left between them. The CDR3 region has the DNA TGCGCCAGCAGCGAGGAAACCTATAATTCACCCCTCCACTTT. As protein: CASSEETYNSPLHF.

This chain connects TRBV30 to TRBJ1-1; D gene ambiguous. The CDR3 spans 13 residues. V lost 4 bases to trimming and J lost 1 base, with 10 bases between them. Germline V gene lookup returns CDR1 GTSNPN and CDR2 SVGIG (reference sequence). This chain's CDR3 is CAWTGYGNTEAFF. As DNA, the CDR3 is TGTGCCTGGACCGGGTATGGGAACACTGAAGCTTTCTTT.

The rearrangement uses TRBV7-3 and TRBJ1-5; TRBD1 matches at 7 bases. V trimming: 6 bases; J trimming: 0 bases; junction bases outside the gene matches: 5. Germline V gene data show CDR1 as SGHTA and CDR2 as FQGTGA. This CDR3 has 15 amino acids. CDR3 in amino acids: CASSTGDYSNQPQHF. The CDR3 DNA sequence: TGTGCCAGCAGTACAGGGGACTATAGCAATCAGCCCCAGCATTTT.

This clone was seen just once. The chain uses TRBV5-8 and TRBJ2-5, with D tentatively TRBD2 (7 bases). There are 16 residues in the CDR3. V was trimmed by 1 base and J by 2 bases, leaving 15 bases between them. Germline V lookup: CDR1 SGHTS, CDR2 YDEGEE. CDR3 protein: CASSLSDGGPQETQYF. The CDR3 nucleotides are TGTGCCAGCAGCTTGAGTGACGGGGGGCCACAAGAGACCCAGTACTTC. The variable domain in full, with the rest retrieved from reference TRBV5-8 and TRBJ2-5, is EAGVTQSPTHLIKTRGQQATLRCSPISGHTSVYWYQQALGLGLQFLLWYDEGEERNRGNFPPRFSGRQFPNYSSELNVNALELEDSALYLCASSLSDGGPQETQYFGPGTRLLVL.

The J gene is TRBJ2-7, the V gene TRBV19, with 8 nucleotides matching TRBD1. Germline values: CDR1 LNHDA, CDR2 SQIVND (reference sequence). This CDR3 is 15 amino acids long. V trimming: 5 bases; J trimming: 3 bases; junction bases outside the gene matches: 9. CDR3 in DNA: TGTGCCAGTAGTTCCCGACAGGGGCATAGCTACGAGCAGTACTTC. It is translated as CASSSRQGHSYEQYF.

V is TRBV6-6 and J is TRBJ1-1, with 7 bases identical to TRBD1. Germline trimming cut 8 bases from V and 4 bases from J; bases unmatched to any gene: 4. The germline CDR1 and CDR2 sequences are MNHNY and SVGAGI (reference sequence). This CDR3 has 12 amino acids. The CDR3 sequence is CASGSGGTEAFF. The CDR3 DNA is TGTGCCAGCGGATCAGGGGGCACTGAAGCTTTCTTT.

J is TRBJ2-2 and V is TRBV10-3; D gene ambiguous. The CDR3 consists of 16 residues. CDR1 ENHRY and CDR2 SYGVKD come from the germline V gene. The ends were cut back, 4 bases at V and 1 base at J, with 13 bases in the middle. The CDR3 sequence: CAISGHLGENTGELFF. CDR3 coding DNA: TGTGCCATCAGTGGACACCTGGGTGAGAACACCGGGGAGCTGTTTTTT.

The chain links TRBV28 to TRBJ1-2; no definite D call. The germline V gene encodes CDR1 MDHEN and CDR2 SYDVKM. The CDR3 sequence is 15 residues long. Trimming shortened V by 5 bases and J by 0 bases, and 13 bases separated the two germline ends. The CDR3 loop reads CASSPRPSSNYGYTF. CDR3 DNA: TGTGCCAGCAGTCCAAGGCCCTCTTCTAACTATGGCTACACCTTC.

This rearrangement joins TRBV21-1 to TRBJ2-7. TRBV21-1 is listed as a pseudogene. The CDR3 runs to 11 residues. The CDR3 bases are TGTGCCAGCAGCTTTCCCTACGAGCAGTACTTC. Translated: CASSFPYEQYF.

This chain joins TRBV10-2 and TRBJ1-3; a weak D match, TRBD1 (6 bases). This CDR3 region has 14 residues. Germline assignment: CDR1 WSHSY and CDR2 SAAADI. Trimming pared 6 bases from V and 6 bases from J, leaving 15 bases between. CDR3 sequence reads: CASSPGGGANTIYF. CDR3 DNA sequence: TGCGCCAGCAGCCCCGGTGGGGGCGCAAACACCATATATTTT.

J is TRBJ2-3 and V is TRBV18; TRBD1 might be the D (6 bases). The CDR3 has 14 residues. CDR1 and CDR2 from the germline V gene are KGHSH and LQKENI. The V end lost 3 bases, the J end lost 11 bases, and 18 bases lay between the germline ends. The DNA for the CDR3 is TGTGCCAGCTCACCGCCTGCCGGACAGAGCCTGCAGTATTTT. The encoded protein is CASSPPAGQSLQYF. Full variable domain (outside the CDR3, taken from reference TRBV18 and TRBJ2-3): NAGVMQNPRHLVRRRGQEARLRCSPMKGHSHVYWYRQLPEEGLKFMVYLQKENIIDESGMPKERFSAEFPKEGPSILRIQQVVRGDSAAYFCASSPPAGQSLQYFGPGTRLTVL.

The chain links TRBV7-2 to TRBJ2-2, with TRBD2 matching 10 bases. Germline lookup yields CDR1 SGHTA and CDR2 FQGNSA. The CDR3 sequence is 16 residues long. V shed 4 bases and J 8 bases; nucleotides not matched to a gene: 10. The CDR3 protein is CASSSQLAGVAGELFF. CDR3 bases: TGTGCCAGCAGCTCCCAGCTAGCGGGAGTTGCAGGGGAGCTGTTTTTT.

J is TRBJ2-1 and V is TRBV30; perhaps TRBD1 as D (5 bases). The CDR3 sequence is 13 residues long. The ends were cut back, 5 bases at V and 3 bases at J, with 11 bases in the middle. Germline lookup yields CDR1 GTSNPN and CDR2 SVGIG (reference sequence). CDR3 residues: CAWARTHYNEQFF. The CDR3 DNA reads as TGTGCCTGGGCCCGGACACACTACAATGAGCAGTTCTTC.

The chain links TRBV27 to TRBJ2-1; 8 nucleotides agree with TRBD2. This CDR3 comprises 14 residues. Germline V gene data show CDR1 as MNHEY and CDR2 as SMNVEV (reference sequence). V lost 4 bases to trimming and J lost 9 bases; unmatched junction nucleotides: 8. Here the CDR3 reads CASSSREGRSEQFF. The CDR3 DNA is TGTGCCAGCAGTTCCCGGGAGGGCCGAAGTGAGCAGTTCTTC.

As concerns this clone: Other DNA sequences from this sample encode an identical CDR3 as well. The chain couples TRBV20-1 to TRBJ2-5; TRBD2 is a possible D gene (5 bases). Germline CDR1 and CDR2: DFQATT and SNEGSKA (reference sequence). The CDR3 is made up of 11 amino acids. Trimming left V 5 bases short and J 3 bases short, with 7 bases between. CDR3 amino acids: CSALAEETQYF. CDR3 in DNA: TGCAGTGCTCTAGCCGAAGAGACCCAGTACTTC.

The genes are TRBV10-3 and TRBJ2-3; 7 bases line up with TRBD2. Germline V gives CDR1 ENHRY, CDR2 SYGVKD. V lost 0 bases and J lost 2; bases outside the gene matches: 5. CDR3 length: 16 amino acids. CDR3 DNA: TGTGCCATCAGTGAGTCAAGCGGGAAGTCCACAGATACGCAGTATTTT. Translating it yields CAISESSGKSTDTQYF.

This chain joins TRBV9 and TRBJ1-1; 11 bases are a match to TRBD1. Germline-derived CDR1 and CDR2 are SGDLS and YYNGEE. This CDR3 has 18 amino acids. V was pared by 0 bases and J by 6 bases, with 13 bases of the junction left unmatched. The CDR3 here is CASSVAPSGTGGKAEAFF. In DNA, the CDR3 is TGTGCCAGCAGCGTAGCGCCCTCCGGGACAGGGGGAAAGGCTGAAGCTTTCTTT.

The DNA of the CDR3 is TGTGCCAGTAGTATATTGGCCGGGGGAATTAATTCACCCCTCCACTTT. Residues: CASSILAGGINSPLHF. This chain joins TRBV19 and TRBJ1-6; D may be TRBD1 (5 bases). Between the trimmed V and J ends, which lost 2 bases and 6 bases, there was a span of 14 bases. The CDR3 runs 16 residues. Germline V gene lookup returns CDR1 LNHDA and CDR2 SQIVND (reference sequence).

This rearrangement joins TRBV29-1 to TRBJ1-1; the D gene is possibly TRBD1 (5 bases). Per the germline V gene, CDR1 is SQVTM and CDR2 is ANQGSEA. Trimming shortened V by 4 bases and J by 3 bases, and 9 bases separated the two germline ends. There are 12 residues in the CDR3. In DNA form, the CDR3 reads TGCAGCGTTGGATCAGGGTACACTGAAGCTTTCTTT. Translated, it gives CSVGSGYTEAFF.